The 6 T cell receptor beta chains presented below share a single source sample, sequenced in a study of low-dose radiotherapy and immunotherapy resistance in tumors. TRAV- and TRBV-specific primers, spanning alpha and beta chains, primed first-strand cDNA. Amplification of TCRs used a constant-region primer and V-primer adapter for around 20 PCR cycles. From the reads, TCRdb called clonotypes with MiXCR, one entry per CDR3 protein. In the table there are more than 50,000 distinct CDR3 sequences, less than 30% of which are singletons. The time point here: before trial treatment. Sequences were derived from PBMCs, sampled before treatment. These receptors all stem from a male donor with rectosigmoid adenocarcinoma.

This clonotype was seen at least ten times. Written as DNA, the CDR3 is TGTGCCAGCAGTTACTCGAGAGGGCGGTCTAACACCGGGGAGCTGTTTTTT. Its protein is CASSYSRGRSNTGELFF. The chain links TRBV6-5 to TRBJ2-2; D might be TRBD2 (5 bases). Trimming stripped 0 bases from V and 2 bases from J, with 13 bases between. In germline, CDR1 is MNHEY, CDR2 SVGAGI. This CDR3 is 17 amino acids long.

There are many counts of this clonotype. The gene calls are TRBV5-8 and TRBJ2-1, with D perhaps assigned TRBD1 or TRBD2 (5 bases each). CDR3 size: 14 residues. The germline gives CDR1 SGHTS, CDR2 YDEGEE. Deletions cut 3 bases from V and 4 bases from J, with 11 bases between. This chain's CDR3 is CASSWGGSYNEQFF. The CDR3 nucleotides are TGTGCCAGCAGCTGGGGCGGGTCGTACAATGAGCAGTTCTTC.

The table lists this clonotype with many counts. This chain links TRBV6-5 with TRBJ2-3; 7 bases are a match to TRBD1. This CDR3 spans 16 amino acids. The V and J ends lost 6 bases and 4 bases, in that order; junction bases with no gene match: 13. CDR1 and CDR2 (germline): MNHEY, SVGAGI. The CDR3 loop is CASSRRPTTGPDTQYF. In DNA, the CDR3 is TGTGCCAGCAGCCGACGGCCCACGACAGGGCCAGATACGCAGTATTTT.

A note on this clonotype: A single base is all that separates this from a far larger clone, so a read error is likely. The rearrangement links TRBV6-2 or TRBV6-3 to TRBJ2-1; 14 bases line up with TRBD2. This CDR3 is 20 amino acids long. Trimming took 2 bases from V and 10 from J; bases not matched to a gene: 19. The V gene's germline CDR1 is MNHEY and CDR2 SVGEGT. CDR3 region: CASSYRWVGLAGEDCGEQFF. CDR3 DNA sequence: TGTGCCAGCAGTTACAGGTGGGTGGGACTAGCGGGAGAAGATTGCGGGGAGCAGTTCTTC.

This clonotype was counted a few times. The gene calls are TRBV4-2 and TRBJ2-7; 7 nucleotides line up with TRBD2. The junction had 11 bases not matched to a gene; V was cut back by 0 bases and J by 3 bases. Germline CDR1 LGHNA, CDR2 YNFKEQ. The CDR3 extends over 17 amino acids. The CDR3 is CASSQESGASGGYEQYF. The CDR3 DNA is TGTGCCAGCAGCCAAGAGAGTGGGGCTAGCGGAGGCTACGAGCAGTACTTC.

Comment on this clonotype: With a far larger clone one base away, a read error is the likely cause. The gene calls are TRBV13 and TRBJ2-5; D is uncertain. In germline, CDR1 is PRHDT, CDR2 FYEKMQ (reference sequence). The CDR3 sequence is 15 residues long. The CDR3 DNA reads as TGTGCCAGCAGCTTGAGATGGCCAAATCAAGACACCCAGTACTTC. It is translated as CASSLRWPNQDTQYF. Based on the CDR3 plus reference TRBV13 and TRBJ2-5, the full variable domain is AAGVIQSPRHLIKEKRETATLKCYPIPRHDTVYWYQQGPGQDPQFLISFYEKMQSDKGSIPDRFSAQQFSDYHSELNMSSLELGDSALYFCASSLRWPNQDTQYFGPGTRLLVL.